Presented here are 6 T cell receptor beta chains from one specimen sequenced in a study of blood T cell repertoires in COVID-19 (dated by TCRdb to the early 2020s). The library was produced with the immunoSEQ multiplex PCR assay. This is the immuneACCESS table as TCRdb keeps it, with only in-frame sequences that have V and J called. A part of the clones is gone; compared with another copy, unresolved V genes explain less than half, and the rest is unexplained. In all, the sample holds approximately 470,000 clones, and approximately 86% of those were seen once. In total, the top ten clones hold roughly 0.7% of the sample. What was sequenced was PBMCs or T cells enriched from blood (not recorded which). The receptors shown here come from a woman under 30 who had recovered from COVID-19.

This chain links TRBV5-5 with TRBJ1-3; D remains ambiguous. The CDR3 spans 15 residues. V was cut by 2 bases and J by 3 bases, with 12 bases left in between. Germline assignment: CDR1 SGHKS and CDR2 YYEKEE (reference sequence). CDR3 region: CASSLGGVGGNTIYF. The CDR3 DNA sequence: TGTGCCAGCAGCTTAGGAGGTGTCGGTGGAAACACCATATATTTT. Supplemented by reference TRBV5-5 and TRBJ1-3, the full variable domain reads DAGVTQSPTHLIKTRGQQVTLRCSPISGHKSVSWYQQVLGQGPQFIFQYYEKEERGRGNFPDRFSARQFPNYSSELNVNALLLGDSALYLCASSLGGVGGNTIYFGEGSWLTVV.

The rearrangement uses TRBV2 and TRBJ1-5, with 11 bases lining up with TRBD1. Germline assignment: CDR1 SNHLY and CDR2 FYNNEI. The J segment lost 5 bases and the V segment lost 5 bases, leaving 2 bases of the junction unmatched. The CDR3 covers 14 residues. DNA of the CDR3: TGTGCCAGCAGTCGGGACAGGGGGGATCAGCCCCAGCATTTT. It translates to CASSRDRGDQPQHF.

The chain has TRBV18 and TRBJ1-2; no clear D gene. The germline V gene has CDR1 KGHSH and CDR2 LQKENI. The CDR3 has 13 residues. The V end lost 5 bases, the J end lost 0 bases, and 7 bases lay between the germline ends. The CDR3: CASSRASNYGYTF. The DNA for the CDR3 is TGTGCCAGCTCAAGAGCGTCTAACTATGGCTACACCTTC.

V usage is TRBV27 and J usage is TRBJ2-7; 10 bases line up with TRBD1. This CDR3 has 15 amino acids. The V gene's germline CDR1 is MNHEY and CDR2 SMNVEV (reference sequence). The V gene end was trimmed by 5 bases and the J gene end by 2 bases; junction bases not matched to a gene: 6. For the CDR3, the DNA is TGTGCCAGCAGTCGACAGGGGGCAGGGACCTACGAGCAGTACTTC. It is translated as CASSRQGAGTYEQYF.

The rearrangement joins TRBV7-9 to TRBJ1-1; TRBD1 might be the D (5 bases). Trimming took 2 bases from V and 5 from J, leaving 12 bases between them. Germline values: CDR1 SEHNR, CDR2 FQNEAQ (reference sequence). This CDR3 region has 14 residues. CDR3 DNA sequence: TGTGCCAGCAGCTTAAATGGAGGGGAAACTGAAGCTTTCTTT. It encodes CASSLNGGETEAFF.

This chain uses TRBV4-1 with TRBJ1-5, with a weak D call TRBD1 (5 bases). This CDR3 has 15 amino acids. CDR1 and CDR2 from the germline V gene are MGHRA and YSYEKL. With 3 bases removed from V and 6 bases from J, the gap between germline ends came to 15 bases. In DNA form, the CDR3 reads TGCGCCAGCAGCCAGGGTCAGGGCTTAGGTCAGCCCCAGCATTTT. Amino acid sequence: CASSQGQGLGQPQHF.